This T cell receptor beta chain was obtained from a study of blood T cell repertoires in COVID-19. About the research overall: Samples came from the United States, Italy and Spain, spanning acute and convalescent COVID-19. Nucleic acid was either cDNA or gDNA, and it came from T cells, B-cell-depleted T cells, or PBMCs.

Under the authors' procedure: Nucleated cell counts were estimated from reference gene primer amplification. Libraries were prepared by immunoSEQ multiplex PCR; TCRdb keeps only in-frame clonotypes and omits some of them. That table furnishes V, J and clone size, whereas the DNA furnished D and trimming. The profile shows under 50,000 clones, 77% of them singletons. Source material: peripheral blood. The TCR was taken from a human donor with active or convalescent COVID-19. The donor label of this sample is uncertain.

CDR3 amino acids: CASSLVVTSGGYTF. CDR3 in DNA: TGCGCCAGCAGCTTGGTTGTCACTTCGGGAGGCTACACCTTC. J is TRBJ1-2 and V is TRBV5-1, with no clear D. CDR3 length equals 14 residues. Trimming removed 0 bases from V and 8 bases from J, with 14 bases in between. Germline lookup yields CDR1 SGHRS and CDR2 YFSETQ.